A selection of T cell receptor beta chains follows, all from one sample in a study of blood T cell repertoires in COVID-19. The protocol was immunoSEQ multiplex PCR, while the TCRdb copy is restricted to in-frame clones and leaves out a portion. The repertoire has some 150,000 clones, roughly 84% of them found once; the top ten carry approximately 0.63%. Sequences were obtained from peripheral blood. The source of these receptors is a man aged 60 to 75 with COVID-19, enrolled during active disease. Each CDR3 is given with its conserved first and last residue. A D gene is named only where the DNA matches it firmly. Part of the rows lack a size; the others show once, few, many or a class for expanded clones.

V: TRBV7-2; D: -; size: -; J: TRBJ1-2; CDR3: CASSLVVSGSDGYTF; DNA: TGTGCCAGCAGCTTAGTAGTTTCGGGGTCGGATGGCTACACCTTC
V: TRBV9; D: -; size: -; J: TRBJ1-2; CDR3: CASSPRQDYGYTF; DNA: TGTGCCAGCAGCCCTCGACAGGACTATGGCTACACCTTC
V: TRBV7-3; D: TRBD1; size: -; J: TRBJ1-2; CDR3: CASSLFQGDGYTF; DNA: TGTGCCAGCAGCTTATTCCAGGGGGATGGCTACACCTTC
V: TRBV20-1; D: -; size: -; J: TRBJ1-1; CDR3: CSASPRVRGSVF; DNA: TGCAGTGCTAGTCCTAGGGTGCGGGGGAGCGTCTTT
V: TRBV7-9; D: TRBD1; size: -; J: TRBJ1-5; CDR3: CASSPTGGSNQPQHF; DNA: TGTGCCAGCAGCCCGACAGGGGGTAGCAATCAGCCCCAGCATTTT
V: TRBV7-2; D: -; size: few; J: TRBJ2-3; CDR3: CASSLMAVSSTDTQYF; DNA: TGTGCCAGCAGCTTAATGGCGGTTTCTAGCACAGATACGCAGTATTTT
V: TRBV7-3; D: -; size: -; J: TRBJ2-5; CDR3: CASSLLGQWQETQYF; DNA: TGTGCCAGCAGCTTACTAGGCCAATGGCAAGAGACCCAGTACTTC
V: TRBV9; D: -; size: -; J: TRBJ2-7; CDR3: CASSVAGELSYEQYF; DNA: TGTGCCAGCAGCGTAGCCGGGGAACTCTCCTACGAGCAGTACTTC
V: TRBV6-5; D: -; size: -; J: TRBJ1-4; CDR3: CASREPGPRNEKLFF; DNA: TGTGCCAGCAGAGAGCCAGGGCCCCGTAATGAAAAACTGTTTTTT
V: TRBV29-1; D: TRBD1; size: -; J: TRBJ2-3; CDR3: CSVRTGPDTQYF; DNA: TGCAGCGTGAGGACAGGGCCAGATACGCAGTATTTT
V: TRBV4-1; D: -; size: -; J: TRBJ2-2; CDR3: CASSQEEAFVEGLTGELFF; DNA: TGCGCCAGCAGCCAAGAGGAGGCATTCGTTGAGGGCCTTACCGGGGAGCTGTTTTTT
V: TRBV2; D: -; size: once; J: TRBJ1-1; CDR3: CATTRREIMNTEAFF; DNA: TGTGCCACGACTCGGCGGGAGATAATGAACACTGAAGCTTTCTTT
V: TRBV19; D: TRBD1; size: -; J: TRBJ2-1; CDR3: CASSRDRGPYNEQFF; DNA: TGTGCCAGTAGTAGGGACAGGGGGCCCTACAATGAGCAGTTCTTC
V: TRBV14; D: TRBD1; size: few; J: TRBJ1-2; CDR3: CASSPRNSGTGRVFYGYTF; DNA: TGTGCCAGCAGCCCCCGAAATTCCGGGACAGGGCGTGTATTCTATGGCTACACCTTC
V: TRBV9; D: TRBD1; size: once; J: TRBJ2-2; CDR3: CASSVAGQVSTGELFF; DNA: TGTGCCAGCAGCGTAGCTGGACAGGTTTCCACCGGGGAGCTGTTTTTT
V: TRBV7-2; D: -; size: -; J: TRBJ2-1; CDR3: CASSSQGTITYNEQFF; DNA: TGTGCCAGCAGTTCACAAGGAACTATTACTTACAATGAGCAGTTCTTC
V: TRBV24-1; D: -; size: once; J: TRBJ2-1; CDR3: CATGDREQFF; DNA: TGTGCCACCGGAGACAGGGAGCAGTTCTTC
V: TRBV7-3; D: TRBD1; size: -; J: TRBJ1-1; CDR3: CASSQGGTGEAFF; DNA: TGTGCCAGCAGTCAAGGGGGGACAGGTGAAGCTTTCTTT
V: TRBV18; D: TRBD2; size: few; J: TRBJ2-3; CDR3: CASSLRASGRAPDTQYF; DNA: TGTGCCAGCTCACTAAGGGCTAGCGGGAGGGCCCCAGATACGCAGTATTTT
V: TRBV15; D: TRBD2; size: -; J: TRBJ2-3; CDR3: CATSREGSGEGDDTQYF; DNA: TGTGCCACCAGCAGAGAGGGGAGCGGGGAAGGTGACGATACGCAGTATTTT
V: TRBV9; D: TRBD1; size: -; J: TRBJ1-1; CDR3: CASSPRTGLMNTEAFF; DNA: TGTGCCAGCAGCCCCAGGACAGGTCTCATGAACACTGAAGCTTTCTTT
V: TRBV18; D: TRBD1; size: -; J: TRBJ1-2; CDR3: CASSPPTGGTYGYTF; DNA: TGTGCCAGCTCACCACCGACAGGGGGCACTTATGGCTACACCTTC
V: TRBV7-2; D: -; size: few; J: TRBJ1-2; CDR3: CASSLPRLRGYTF; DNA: TGTGCCAGCAGCTTGCCCCGACTTCGTGGCTACACCTTC
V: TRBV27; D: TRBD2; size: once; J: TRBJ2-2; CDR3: CASSLPAGGPYTGELFF; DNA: TGTGCCAGCAGTTTACCAGCGGGAGGGCCGTACACCGGGGAGCTGTTTTTT
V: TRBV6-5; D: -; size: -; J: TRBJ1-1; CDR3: CASSSLGAGTEAFF; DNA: TGTGCCAGCAGTTCCCTGGGGGCGGGCACTGAAGCTTTCTTT
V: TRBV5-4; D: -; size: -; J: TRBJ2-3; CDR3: CASSRPGLRTDTQYF; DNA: TGTGCCAGCAGCCGACCGGGACTTCGCACAGATACGCAGTATTTT
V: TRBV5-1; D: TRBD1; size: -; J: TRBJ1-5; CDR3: CASSPGGADNQPQHF; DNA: TGCGCCAGCAGCCCAGGGGGCGCGGACAATCAGCCCCAGCATTTT
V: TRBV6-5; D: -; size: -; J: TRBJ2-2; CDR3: CASSWRSGELFF; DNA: TGTGCCAGCAGCTGGAGGTCCGGGGAGCTGTTTTTT
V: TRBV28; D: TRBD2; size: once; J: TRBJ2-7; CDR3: CASRGGWYEQYF; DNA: TGTGCCAGCAGGGGGGGGTGGTACGAGCAGTACTTC
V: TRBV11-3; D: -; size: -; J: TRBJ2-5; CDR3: CASSLEGSRETQYF; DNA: TGTGCCAGCAGCTTAGAGGGCAGTAGGGAGACCCAGTACTTC
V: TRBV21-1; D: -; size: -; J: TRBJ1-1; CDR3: CASSRKGSKPEAFF; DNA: TGTGCCAGCAGCAGGAAAGGGAGCAAGCCTGAAGCTTTCTTT
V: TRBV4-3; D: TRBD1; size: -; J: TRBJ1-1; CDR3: CASSQEDRGNTEAFF; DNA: TGCGCCAGCAGCCAAGAGGACAGGGGGAACACTGAAGCTTTCTTT
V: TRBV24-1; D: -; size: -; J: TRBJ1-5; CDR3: CATTGGGNQPQHF; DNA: TGTGCCACCACCGGGGGGGGCAATCAGCCCCAGCATTTT
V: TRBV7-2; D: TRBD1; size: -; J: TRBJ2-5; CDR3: CASQRDRQETQYF; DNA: TGTGCCAGCCAACGGGACAGACAAGAGACCCAGTACTTC
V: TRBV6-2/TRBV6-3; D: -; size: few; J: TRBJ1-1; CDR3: CASSPRPQGSFNTEAFF; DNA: TGTGCCAGCAGTCCCCGACCTCAGGGTTCGTTTAACACTGAAGCTTTCTTT
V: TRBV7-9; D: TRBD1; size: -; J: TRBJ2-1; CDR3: CASSKLGGTGVNNEQFF; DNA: TGTGCCAGCAGCAAACTCGGGGGGACAGGGGTTAATAATGAGCAGTTCTTC
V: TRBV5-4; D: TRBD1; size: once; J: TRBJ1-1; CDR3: CASSPTGSSTEAFF; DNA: TGTGCCAGCAGCCCGACAGGGAGTAGCACTGAAGCTTTCTTT
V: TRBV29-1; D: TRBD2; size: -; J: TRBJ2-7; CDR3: CSVHRLAGNYEQYF; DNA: TGCAGCGTTCATAGACTAGCGGGGAACTACGAGCAGTACTTC
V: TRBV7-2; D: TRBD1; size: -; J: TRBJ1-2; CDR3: CASSLADRVGGYTF; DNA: TGTGCCAGCAGCTTAGCAGACAGGGTGGGTGGCTACACCTTC
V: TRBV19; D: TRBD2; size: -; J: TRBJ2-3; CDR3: CATSQGGLAGVGTDTQYF; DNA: TGTGCCACCTCCCAAGGGGGACTAGCGGGAGTAGGGACAGATACGCAGTATTTT
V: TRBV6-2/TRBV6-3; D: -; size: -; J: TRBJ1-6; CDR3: CASSSLMTGWNSPLHF; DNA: TGTGCCAGCAGCTCTCTAATGACAGGTTGGAATTCACCCCTCCACTTT
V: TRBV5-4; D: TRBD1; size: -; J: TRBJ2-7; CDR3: CASSRDRTYEQYF; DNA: TGTGCCAGCAGCAGGGACAGAACCTACGAGCAGTACTTC
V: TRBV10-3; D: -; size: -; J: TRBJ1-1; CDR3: CAITTDGRDEAFF; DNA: TGTGCCATCACAACGGACGGCCGGGATGAAGCTTTCTTT
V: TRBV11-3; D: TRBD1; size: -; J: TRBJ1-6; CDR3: CASSLRGRQSVSYNSPLHF; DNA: TGTGCCAGCAGCTTAAGGGGGCGGCAGTCCGTTTCCTATAATTCACCCCTCCACTTT
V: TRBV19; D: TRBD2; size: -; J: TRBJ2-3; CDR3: CASSKRLAEFTDTQYF; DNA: TGTGCCAGTAGTAAGAGACTAGCGGAATTCACAGATACGCAGTATTTT
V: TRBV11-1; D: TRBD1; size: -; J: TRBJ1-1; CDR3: CASTLQGAGTEAFF; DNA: TGTGCCAGCACCTTGCAGGGGGCTGGCACTGAAGCTTTCTTT
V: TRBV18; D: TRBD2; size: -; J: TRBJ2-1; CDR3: CASSPPTSGGNEQFF; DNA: TGTGCCAGCTCACCACCGACTAGCGGGGGGAATGAGCAGTTCTTC
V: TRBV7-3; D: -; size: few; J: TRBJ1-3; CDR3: CASSLSPPGVSGNTIYF; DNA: TGTGCCAGCAGCTTAAGTCCCCCGGGGGTCTCTGGAAACACCATATATTTT